Sequencing of this T cell receptor (beta chain) was carried out in a study of blood T cell repertoires in COVID-19. About the research overall: Spain, Italy and the United States supplied samples that represented acute and convalescent COVID-19. PBMCs, B-cell-depleted T cells, or T cells provided the cDNA or gDNA that made up the material.

Under the authors' procedure: Counts of nucleated cells, estimated from reference gene primer amplification, were obtained. Assay: immunoSEQ multiplex PCR; the TCRdb copy retains only in-frame clones and omits some. Clonal size and the V and J genes are those of that table, whereas D and trimming came from the DNA. Among 90,000 to 150,000 clones listed, 80% to 90% were seen once. CDR1 SGHTA and CDR2 FQGNSA come from the germline V gene. Trimming took off 0 bases at V and 3 bases at J, with 12 bases between the two ends. This CDR3 comprises 15 residues. Material for sequencing was peripheral blood. The J gene is TRBJ2-7, the V gene TRBV7-2; weak D call: TRBD2 (5 bases). The TCR originated in a man between 65 and 79 years old with active or convalescent COVID-19. The CDR3 sequence: CASSLASLASYEQYF. CDR3 nucleotide sequence: TGTGCCAGCAGCTTAGCGAGTCTAGCTAGCTACGAGCAGTACTTC.